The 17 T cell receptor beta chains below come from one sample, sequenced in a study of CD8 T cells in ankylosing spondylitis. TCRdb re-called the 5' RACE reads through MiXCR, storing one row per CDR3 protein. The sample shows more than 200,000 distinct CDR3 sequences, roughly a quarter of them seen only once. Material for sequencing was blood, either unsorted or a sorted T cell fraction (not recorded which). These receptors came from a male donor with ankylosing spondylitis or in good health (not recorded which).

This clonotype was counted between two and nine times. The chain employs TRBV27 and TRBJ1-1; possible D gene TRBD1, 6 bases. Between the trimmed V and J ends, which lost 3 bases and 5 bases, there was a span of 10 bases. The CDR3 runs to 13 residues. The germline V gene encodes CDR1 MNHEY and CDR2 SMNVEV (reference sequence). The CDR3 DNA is TGTGCCAGCAGTTTTGTCAGGGGAACTGAAGCTTTCTTT. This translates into CASSFVRGTEAFF.

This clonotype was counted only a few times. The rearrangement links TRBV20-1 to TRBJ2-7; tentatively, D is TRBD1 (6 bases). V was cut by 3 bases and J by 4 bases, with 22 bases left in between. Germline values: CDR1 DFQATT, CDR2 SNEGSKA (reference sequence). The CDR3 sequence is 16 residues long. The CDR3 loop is CSASQLGQGKIYEQYF. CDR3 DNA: TGCAGTGCTAGTCAGCTGGGGCAGGGGAAAATTTACGAGCAGTACTTC.

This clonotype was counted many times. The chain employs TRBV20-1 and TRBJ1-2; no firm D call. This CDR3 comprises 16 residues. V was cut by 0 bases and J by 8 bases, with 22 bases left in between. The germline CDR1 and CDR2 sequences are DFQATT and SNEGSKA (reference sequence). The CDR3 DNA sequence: TGCAGTGCTAGAGATTCGAGGCGGGCAGGTAGTTTCGGCTACACCTTC. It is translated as CSARDSRRAGSFGYTF.

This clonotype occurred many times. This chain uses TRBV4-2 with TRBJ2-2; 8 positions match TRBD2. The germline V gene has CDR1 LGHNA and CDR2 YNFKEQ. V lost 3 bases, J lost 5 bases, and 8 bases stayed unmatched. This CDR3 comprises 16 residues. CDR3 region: CASSQSAGVRTGELFF. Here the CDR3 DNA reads TGTGCCAGCAGCCAGTCAGCGGGGGTTCGGACCGGGGAGCTGTTTTTT.

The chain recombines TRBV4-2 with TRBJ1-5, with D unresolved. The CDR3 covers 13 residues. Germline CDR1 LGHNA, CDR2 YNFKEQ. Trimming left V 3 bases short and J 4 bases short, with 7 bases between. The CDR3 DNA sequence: TGTGCCAGCAGCCAGGCGGTGAATCAGCCCCAGCATTTT. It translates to CASSQAVNQPQHF.

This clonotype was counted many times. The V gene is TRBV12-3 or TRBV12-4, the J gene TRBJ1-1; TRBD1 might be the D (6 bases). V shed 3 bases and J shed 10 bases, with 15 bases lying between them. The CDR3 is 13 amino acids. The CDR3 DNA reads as TGTGCCAGCAGTTTTGCGGGGGGCAGTCTAGCTTTCTTT. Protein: CASSFAGGSLAFF.

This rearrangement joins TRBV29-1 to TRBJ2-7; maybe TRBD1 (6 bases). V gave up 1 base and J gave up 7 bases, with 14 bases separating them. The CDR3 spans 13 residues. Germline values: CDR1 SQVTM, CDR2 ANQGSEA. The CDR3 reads CSVEVDSVREQYF. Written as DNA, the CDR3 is TGCAGCGTTGAAGTGGACAGTGTACGGGAGCAGTACTTC.

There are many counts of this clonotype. This CDR3 is CSVGTDEQYF. DNA of the CDR3: TGCAGCGTTGGAACAGACGAGCAGTACTTC. The chain uses TRBV29-1 and TRBJ2-7, with D unclear. This CDR3 contains 10 residues. CDR1 is SQVTM, CDR2 ANQGSEA, per germline. The V and J ends lost 4 bases and 5 bases respectively, with 6 bases between them.

As DNA, the CDR3 is TGTGCCAGCAGTAAGGACACCACCTACGAGCAGTACTTC. This gives the protein CASSKDTTYEQYF. This chain connects TRBV12-3 or TRBV12-4 to TRBJ2-7; D may be TRBD1 (5 bases). The CDR3 loop spans 13 amino acids. Trimming took 5 bases from V and 2 from J, leaving 10 bases between them.

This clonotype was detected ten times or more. CDR3 residues: CASSFTPGKETQYF. CDR3 bases: TGTGCCAGCAGCTTTACCCCGGGGAAAGAGACCCAGTACTTC. The chain carries TRBV7-9 and TRBJ2-5; a possible D gene is TRBD2 (5 bases). Germline V gene data show CDR1 as SEHNR and CDR2 as FQNEAQ (reference sequence). V lost 3 bases and J 3 bases, leaving 11 bases between the germline ends. The CDR3 consists of 14 residues.

CDR3 in amino acids: CSAARQGAYEQYF. CDR3 sequence (DNA): TGCAGTGCTGCCCGACAGGGTGCCTACGAGCAGTACTTC. This chain links TRBV20-1 with TRBJ2-7, with 7 nucleotides matching TRBD1. The CDR3 totals 13 residues. Trimming took 5 bases from V and 2 from J; bases not matched to a gene: 6. The germline CDR1 and CDR2 sequences are DFQATT and SNEGSKA (reference sequence).

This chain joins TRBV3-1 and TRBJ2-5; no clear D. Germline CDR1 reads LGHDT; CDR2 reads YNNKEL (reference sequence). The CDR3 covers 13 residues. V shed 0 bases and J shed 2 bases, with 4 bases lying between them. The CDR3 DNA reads TGTGCCAGCAGCCAAGAAAAGCAAGAGACCCAGTACTTC. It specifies CASSQEKQETQYF.

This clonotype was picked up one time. The CDR3 DNA follows: TGTGCCATCAGTGAGGCTGGACAGGGTAGCGAGACCCAGTACTTC. Translation gives CAISEAGQGSETQYF. This chain uses TRBV10-3 with TRBJ2-5, with 8 positions matching TRBD1. CDR3 length: 15 residues. Trimming at V came to 2 bases and at J to 5 bases, leaving 7 bases not matched to a gene. Germline V lookup: CDR1 ENHRY, CDR2 SYGVKD.

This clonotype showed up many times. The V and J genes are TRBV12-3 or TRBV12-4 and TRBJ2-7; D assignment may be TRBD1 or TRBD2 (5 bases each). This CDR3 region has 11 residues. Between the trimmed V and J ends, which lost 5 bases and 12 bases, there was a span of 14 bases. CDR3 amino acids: CASSLPGPPYF. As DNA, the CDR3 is TGTGCCAGCAGTCTCCCGGGACCGCCGTACTTC.

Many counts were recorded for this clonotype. CDR3 coding DNA: TGTGCCAGCAGCCTAGGACAGCACACCGGGGAGCTGTTTTTT. Its translation is CASSLGQHTGELFF. This chain joins TRBV5-5 and TRBJ2-2, with D possibly being TRBD1 (6 bases). The CDR3 spans 14 residues. With 4 bases removed from V and 3 bases from J, the gap between germline ends came to 10 bases. The germline V gene has CDR1 SGHKS and CDR2 YYEKEE (reference sequence).

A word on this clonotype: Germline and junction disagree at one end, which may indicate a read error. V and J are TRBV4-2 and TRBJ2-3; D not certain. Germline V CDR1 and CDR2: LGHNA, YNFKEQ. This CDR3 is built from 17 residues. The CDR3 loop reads CAISPGLGSLPTDTQYF. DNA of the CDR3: TGTGCCATCAGCCCTGGGCTTGGAAGCCTCCCCACAGATACGCAGTATTTT.

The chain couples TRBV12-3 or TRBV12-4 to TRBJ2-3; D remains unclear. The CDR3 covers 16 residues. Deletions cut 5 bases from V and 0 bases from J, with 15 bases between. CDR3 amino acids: CASSPRRPTSTDTQYF. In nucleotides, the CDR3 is TGTGCCAGCAGTCCCCGACGGCCTACTAGCACAGATACGCAGTATTTT.